The clone carrying this TCR beta chain was observed many times. What it binds is not known. This entry comes from a study of naive and memory T cell subsets. Cells stained for CD3, CD4, CD8, CD45RA and CD27 were sorted into four subsets. Both TRBC1 and TRBC2 were covered by a beta constant-region primer of two equimolar oligonucleotides. The ligated cDNA underwent four PCR rounds using SP2 and nested alpha and beta constant-region primers. One entry per CDR3 protein, called by TCRdb with MiXCR from the UMI-ligation and nested PCR reads. The profile shows 70,000 to 95,000 distinct CDR3 sequences, 6% to 7.5% of them singletons. General study points: Clonotypes are single alpha or beta chains, not paired receptors. In CD4 and CD8 cells, diversity dropped from naive through EMRA.

This CDR3 is built from 14 residues. Trimming took 6 bases from V and 2 from J, leaving 11 bases between them. Germline CDR1 and CDR2: SGHTA and FQGNSA. The chain links TRBV7-2 to TRBJ1-5; D ambiguous. The TCR comes from a human donor in good health. Sequencing used central memory CD4+ T cells from blood. In DNA form, the CDR3 reads TGTGCCAGCAGTTTCGACGCTGGCAATCAGCCCCAGCATTTT. Amino acid sequence: CASSFDAGNQPQHF.